Below, one T cell receptor (beta chain) is given with its context. The record originates from a study of blood T cell repertoires in COVID-19. For the study at large: The samples span acute and convalescent COVID-19 from the United States, Italy and Spain. The analysed material was cDNA or gDNA that came from T cells, B-cell-depleted T cells, or PBMCs.

CDR1 is SNHLY, CDR2 FYNNEI, per germline. Trimming took 3 bases from V and 3 from J, leaving 11 bases between them. The CDR3 consists of 14 residues. Some clones are missing from TCRdb's copy, which holds only in-frame ones; the method was immunoSEQ multiplex PCR. The sample carries just over 90,000 clones, roughly 88% recorded once. The chain joins TRBV2 to TRBJ2-5; the D gene is possibly TRBD2 (6 bases). The specimen was peripheral blood. The source is a human donor with active COVID-19. The donor label of this sample is uncertain. The CDR3 sequence is CASSEALAEETQYF. The CDR3 DNA reads as TGTGCCAGCAGTGAGGCCTTAGCGGAAGAGACCCAGTACTTC. The whole variable domain, remainder taken from reference TRBV2 and TRBJ2-5, is EPEVTQTPSHQVTQMGQEVILRCVPISNHLYFYWYRQILGQKVEFLVSFYNNEISEKSEIFDDQFSVERPDGSNFTLKIRSTKLEDSAMYFCASSEALAEETQYFGPGTRLLVL.